The 30 T cell receptor beta chains given below trace back to one sample, sequenced in a study of blood T cell repertoires in COVID-19. TCRdb keeps only in-frame clones here, not all; method: immunoSEQ multiplex PCR. The sample gives a few hundred thousand clones, around 86% of which show up once; 3.5% to 4% is in the top ten. Sequenced sample: PBMCs or T cells enriched from blood (not recorded which). These receptors were taken from a woman aged 40 to 50 with acute COVID-19.

V usage is TRBV28 and J usage is TRBJ1-2; D is unclear. The CDR3 loop spans 11 amino acids. Looked up from germline, CDR1 is MDHEN and CDR2 is SYDVKM. The V and J ends lost 4 bases and 4 bases respectively, with 4 bases between them. The CDR3 DNA reads TGTGCCAGCAGTTCCTCCTATGGCTACACCTTC. Its protein is CASSSSYGYTF.

The V call is TRBV3-1 (or the pseudogene TRBV3-2), the J call TRBJ2-5; 7 nucleotides line up with TRBD2. The junction had 18 bases not matched to a gene; V was cut back by 9 bases and J by 5 bases. The CDR3 covers 16 residues. Per germline, CDR1 LGHDT and CDR2 YNNKEL (reference sequence). CDR3 in DNA: TGTGCCAGTATGAGGACTAGTTCATCCCCTGTCGAGACCCAGTACTTC. This encodes CASMRTSSSPVETQYF.

This clone has more than one count but fewer than ten. CDR3 protein: CASSLAGGNQPQHF. CDR3 nucleotides: TGTGCCAGCAGCTTAGCCGGGGGAAATCAGCCCCAGCATTTT. The gene calls are TRBV7-2 and TRBJ1-5; maybe TRBD1 (5 bases). Trimming removed 0 bases at V and 4 bases at J, with 7 bases between. CDR1 is SGHTA, CDR2 FQGNSA, per germline. The CDR3 runs to 14 residues. Combining the CDR3 with reference TRBV7-2 and TRBJ1-5 gives the whole variable domain GAGVSQSPSNKVTEKGKDVELRCDPISGHTALYWYRQSLGQGLEFLIYFQGNSAPDKSGLPSDRFSAERTGGSVSTLTIQRTQQEDSAVYLCASSLAGGNQPQHFGDGTRLSIL.

This clone has a single count. The genes are TRBV5-1 and TRBJ2-1; 8 bases line up with TRBD2. Germline V lookup: CDR1 SGHRS, CDR2 YFSETQ. The trim removed 4 bases at V and 0 bases at J, leaving 3 bases unmatched. The CDR3 has 15 amino acids. CDR3 nucleotides: TGCGCCAGCAGCATTAGCGGGAACTCCTACAATGAGCAGTTCTTC. Translating gives CASSISGNSYNEQFF.

This clone was seen a handful of times. The V call is TRBV7-3, the J call TRBJ2-1; perhaps TRBD1 as D (6 bases). Trimming shortened V by 0 bases and J by 12 bases, and 12 bases separated the two germline ends. The CDR3 length is 13 residues. Per germline, CDR1 SGHTA and CDR2 FQGTGA. CDR3 nucleotide sequence: TGTGCCAGCAGCTTAACCCCTCTAGGGGGGCAGTTCTTC. It is translated as CASSLTPLGGQFF.

There are a few counts of this clone. This rearrangement joins TRBV5-1 to TRBJ1-6; no definite D call. This CDR3 region has 12 residues. V dropped 4 bases and J dropped 5 bases, with 4 bases sitting between them. Germline CDR1 is SGHRS and CDR2 is YFSETQ. The CDR3: CASSRDNSPLHF. CDR3 nucleotides: TGCGCCAGCAGCCGGGATAATTCACCCCTCCACTTT.

The rearrangement uses TRBV6-1 and TRBJ1-2; tentative D call: TRBD1 (5 bases). V was pared by 1 base and J by 8 bases, with 14 bases between. The CDR3 is made up of 14 amino acids. Germline CDR1 and CDR2: MNHNS and SASEGT. The DNA for the CDR3 is TGTGCCAGCAGTGAAGGGGAGGGGTCTAGGGGCTACACCTTC. The encoded protein is CASSEGEGSRGYTF.

The CDR3 sequence: CASSRALAGEDEQYF. For the CDR3, the DNA is TGTGCCAGCAGCCGAGCACTAGCGGGAGAGGACGAGCAGTACTTC. The chain links TRBV3-1 (or the pseudogene TRBV3-2) to TRBJ2-7; 11 bases are shared with TRBD2. The germline gives CDR1 LGHDT, CDR2 YNNKEL (reference sequence). The CDR3 sequence is 15 residues long. V shed 4 bases and J 5 bases; nucleotides not matched to a gene: 7.

This clone has more than one count but fewer than ten. The chain couples TRBV5-1 to TRBJ1-6; unclear D gene. The CDR3 runs to 14 residues. V lost 0 bases, J lost 6 bases, and 7 bases lay in between. Germline V gene sequence: CDR1 SGHRS, CDR2 YFSETQ. CDR3 bases: TGCGCCAGCAGCTTGGGAGGGTCTAATTCACCCCTCCACTTT. It codes for CASSLGGSNSPLHF.

This rearrangement joins TRBV3-1 (or the pseudogene TRBV3-2) to TRBJ1-5; no firm D call. V lost 0 bases, J lost 7 bases, and 4 bases lay in between. Germline values: CDR1 LGHDT, CDR2 YNNKEL (reference sequence). The CDR3 is 12 residues long. The CDR3 DNA follows: TGTGCCAGCAGCCAAGACCAGCAGCCCCAGCATTTT. The encoded protein is CASSQDQQPQHF.

The V gene is TRBV25-1, the J gene TRBJ2-1, with 9 bases aligning to TRBD2. J gave up 8 bases and V 5 bases, and 16 bases lay outside the gene matches. CDR3 size: 17 residues. The germline CDR1 and CDR2 sequences are MGHDK and SYGVNS. CDR3 sequence: CASSSRGSGSRVDEQFF. The CDR3 nucleotides are TGTGCCAGCAGTTCCCGTGGTAGCGGGAGCAGGGTCGATGAGCAGTTCTTC.

The rearrangement links TRBV27 to TRBJ1-3; the match to TRBD1 covers 8 bases. This CDR3 contains 17 residues. Germline assignment: CDR1 MNHEY and CDR2 SMNVEV (reference sequence). V trimming: 5 bases; J trimming: 4 bases; junction bases outside the gene matches: 13. CDR3 DNA: TGTGCCAGCAGTCCCGCCCTTCGGGCAGGGGGCGGAAACACCATATATTTT. It translates to CASSPALRAGGGNTIYF.

The V call is TRBV19, the J call TRBJ2-5; 9 nucleotides agree with TRBD2. Per the germline V gene, CDR1 is LNHDA and CDR2 is SQIVND (reference sequence). There are 16 residues in the CDR3. Trimming cost V 1 base and J 5 bases; bases outside gene matches: 8. The CDR3 nucleotides read TGTGCCAGTAGTATAGGATTAGCGGGAGTACGGGAGACCCAGTACTTC. It codes for CASSIGLAGVRETQYF. The entire variable domain, with the rest obtained from reference TRBV19 and TRBJ2-5, is as follows: DGGITQSPKYLFRKEGQNVTLSCEQNLNHDAMYWYRQDPGQGLRLIYYSQIVNDFQKGDIAEGYSVSREKKESFPLTVTSAQKNPTAFYLCASSIGLAGVRETQYFGPGTRLLVL.

J is TRBJ1-1 and V is TRBV27; D not certain. Deletions cut 2 bases from V and 3 bases from J, with 16 bases between. The germline CDR1 and CDR2 sequences are MNHEY and SMNVEV (reference sequence). CDR3 length equals 16 residues. The CDR3 coding sequence is TGTGCCAGCAGTTTAAGGCCGAGCAGGACTTACACTGAAGCTTTCTTT. It specifies CASSLRPSRTYTEAFF.

This sequence joins TRBV19 and TRBJ1-5, with 7 bases aligning to TRBD1. The CDR3 runs to 15 residues. The V segment lost 6 bases and the J segment 3 bases; nucleotides outside the gene matches: 8. The V gene's germline CDR1 is LNHDA and CDR2 SQIVND (reference sequence). CDR3 protein: CASSRGQTYNQPQHF. CDR3 nucleotides: TGTGCCAGTAGCAGGGGACAGACTTACAATCAGCCCCAGCATTTT.

V is TRBV5-5 and J is TRBJ2-1; tentatively, D is TRBD1 (6 bases). V lost 0 bases to trimming and J lost 10 bases, with 11 bases between them. The CDR3 consists of 13 residues. Germline values: CDR1 SGHKS, CDR2 YYEKEE (reference sequence). The CDR3 nucleotides are TGTGCCAGCAGCTTGGCCGGAGACAGGGAGCAGTTCTTC. Its protein product is CASSLAGDREQFF.

This clone was counted a few times. The chain couples TRBV5-1 to TRBJ2-2; a weak D match, TRBD1 (6 bases). The CDR3 has 16 residues. V was trimmed by 0 bases and J by 0 bases, leaving 9 bases between them. The germline gives CDR1 SGHRS, CDR2 YFSETQ. CDR3 residues: CASSLEAGANTGELFF. DNA of the CDR3: TGCGCCAGCAGCTTGGAAGCAGGGGCGAACACCGGGGAGCTGTTTTTT.

The sample holds a few counts of this clone. The chain combines TRBV10-1 with TRBJ1-2; D is possibly TRBD1 (5 bases). The CDR3 loop spans 13 amino acids. Germline CDR1 WNHNN, CDR2 SYGVQD (reference sequence). V lost 5 bases, J lost 2 bases, and 9 bases lay in between. The CDR3 loop reads CASSRGLNYGYTF. CDR3 nucleotides: TGCGCCAGCAGTCGGGGACTGAACTATGGCTACACCTTC.

The J gene is TRBJ1-3, the V gene TRBV7-8; D is perhaps TRBD1 (6 bases). The CDR3 has 14 amino acids. The V end was cut by 2 bases, the J end by 2 bases, with 7 bases between. The germline CDR1 and CDR2 sequences are SGHVS and FQNEAQ. The CDR3 sequence is CASSLRGTGNTIYF. The CDR3 DNA sequence: TGTGCCAGCAGCTTAAGGGGGACTGGAAACACCATATATTTT.

The chain carries TRBV7-8 and TRBJ1-5, with 10 bases identical to TRBD1. Trimming cost V 5 bases and J 4 bases; bases outside gene matches: 5. Germline V gene data show CDR1 as SGHVS and CDR2 as FQNEAQ. This CDR3 region has 15 residues. CDR3 nucleotide sequence: TGTGCCAGCAGCCGTGGACAGGGGGAAAATCAGCCCCAGCATTTT. Its translation is CASSRGQGENQPQHF.

In this sample, this clone turned up once. The chain combines TRBV19 with TRBJ1-4; tentatively, D is TRBD1 (6 bases). The V gene's germline CDR1 is LNHDA and CDR2 SQIVND (reference sequence). CDR3 size: 15 residues. V was shortened by 2 bases and J by 8 bases, with 15 bases between the two germline ends. The CDR3 loop reads CASSIYSGTREKLFF. As DNA, the CDR3 is TGTGCCAGTAGTATATACTCGGGGACAAGGGAAAAACTGTTTTTT.

The V gene is TRBV7-2, the J gene TRBJ2-2, with 7 bases identical to TRBD2. Losses at the gene ends were 4 bases for V and 0 bases for J; bases not matched to a gene: 5. This CDR3 contains 16 residues. Germline assignment: CDR1 SGHTA and CDR2 FQGNSA. CDR3 in DNA: TGTGCCAGCAGCTCGAGAGGGACTACGAACACCGGGGAGCTGTTTTTT. This gives the protein CASSSRGTTNTGELFF.

This chain uses TRBV2 with TRBJ2-1; 11 nucleotides align to TRBD2. With V trimmed by 6 bases and J by 5 bases, 6 bases remained unmatched. Germline V lookup: CDR1 SNHLY, CDR2 FYNNEI. The CDR3 runs to 15 residues. DNA of the CDR3: TGTGCCAGCAGGATGAGACTAGCGGGAAACAATGAGCAGTTCTTC. It specifies CASRMRLAGNNEQFF.

The chain joins TRBV18 to TRBJ2-1, with D hard to call. The CDR3 is made up of 17 amino acids. Germline CDR1 is KGHSH and CDR2 is LQKENI. V gave up 2 bases and J gave up 0 bases, with 14 bases separating them. CDR3 in amino acids: CASSPVGARSSYNEQFF. The CDR3 DNA reads TGTGCCAGCTCACCAGTGGGCGCCCGAAGCTCCTACAATGAGCAGTTCTTC.

V and J are TRBV5-5 and TRBJ1-5; D unresolved. Germline CDR1 reads SGHKS; CDR2 reads YYEKEE (reference sequence). The CDR3 sequence is 15 residues long. V lost 0 bases to trimming and J lost 2 bases, with 9 bases between them. The CDR3 protein is CASSLAGSGNQPQHF. Written as DNA, the CDR3 is TGTGCCAGCAGCTTGGCTGGCAGCGGCAATCAGCCCCAGCATTTT.

This sequence joins TRBV9 and TRBJ2-1; 12 nucleotides line up with TRBD2. Germline CDR1 reads SGDLS; CDR2 reads YYNGEE. The V and J ends lost 3 bases and 4 bases, in that order; junction bases with no gene match: 8. This CDR3 is built from 17 residues. Written as DNA, the CDR3 is TGTGCCAGCAGCGCAAGCCCTAGCGGGAGGGCATACAATGAGCAGTTCTTC. The encoded protein is CASSASPSGRAYNEQFF.

The rearrangement joins TRBV6-2 or TRBV6-3 to TRBJ2-7; D unclear. Trimming removed 5 bases at V and 3 bases at J, with 14 bases between. The CDR3 sequence is 14 residues long. CDR1 MNHEY and CDR2 SVGEGT come from the germline V gene. CDR3 DNA sequence: TGTGCCAGCAGTCCCCAAATTTTGTTCTACGAGCAGTACTTC. It specifies CASSPQILFYEQYF.

The chain recombines TRBV27 with TRBJ1-3; D is unclear. The CDR3 contains 13 residues. V lost 5 bases and J 4 bases, leaving 9 bases between the germline ends. CDR1 is MNHEY and CDR2 is SMNVEV in the germline V gene (reference sequence). The chain's CDR3 is CASSRATGNTIYF. CDR3 DNA sequence: TGTGCCAGCAGTCGCGCCACCGGAAACACCATATATTTT.

V and J are TRBV4-2 and TRBJ1-5, with 8 bases aligning to TRBD1. There are 15 residues in the CDR3. The germline gives CDR1 LGHNA, CDR2 YNFKEQ. Trimming removed 6 bases from V and 1 base from J; junction bases left unmatched: 5. CDR3 sequence: CASSAQGASNQPQHF. The CDR3 DNA sequence: TGTGCCAGCAGTGCTCAGGGGGCGAGCAATCAGCCCCAGCATTTT.

This chain connects TRBV12-5 to TRBJ1-1, with a tentative D call TRBD1 (5 bases). Germline V gene lookup returns CDR1 LGHNT and CDR2 FRNRAP. V dropped 0 bases and J dropped 5 bases, with 13 bases sitting between them. This CDR3 has 15 residues. The CDR3 is CASGLVEGEGTEAFF. The CDR3, as DNA: TGTGCTAGTGGTTTGGTAGAAGGGGAGGGTACTGAAGCTTTCTTT.